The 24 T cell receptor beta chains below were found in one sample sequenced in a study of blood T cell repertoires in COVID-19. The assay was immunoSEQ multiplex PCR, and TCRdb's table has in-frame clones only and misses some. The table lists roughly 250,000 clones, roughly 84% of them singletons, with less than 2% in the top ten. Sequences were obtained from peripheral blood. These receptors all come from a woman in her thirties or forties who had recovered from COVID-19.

The CDR3, as DNA: TGTGCCAGTAGATGGGGGCTATCTGGGGCCAACGTCCTGACTTTC. Protein product: CASRWGLSGANVLTF. V gene TRBV19 combines with J gene TRBJ2-6, with a weak D call TRBD1 (6 bases). The CDR3 has 15 residues. The germline V gene has CDR1 LNHDA and CDR2 SQIVND (reference sequence). V gave up 6 bases and J gave up 1 base, with 10 bases separating them.

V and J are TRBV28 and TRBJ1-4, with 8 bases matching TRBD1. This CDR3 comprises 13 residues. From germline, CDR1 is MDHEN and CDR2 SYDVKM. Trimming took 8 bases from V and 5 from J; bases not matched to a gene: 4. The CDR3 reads CASLRTGNEKLFF. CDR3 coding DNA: TGTGCCAGCCTTCGGACAGGGAATGAAAAACTGTTTTTT.

The CDR3 sequence: CASSFQRVYRGHLDGYTF. The CDR3, as DNA: TGTGCCAGCAGCTTTCAACGGGTATACAGGGGGCACTTGGATGGCTACACCTTC. The V and J genes are TRBV5-4 and TRBJ1-2; 9 nucleotides line up with TRBD1. After removal of 2 bases from V and 6 bases from J, the junction contained 17 bases not matched to a gene. Germline V gene sequence: CDR1 SGHNT, CDR2 YYREEE (reference sequence). The CDR3 spans 18 residues. The variable domain in full, with the rest retrieved from reference TRBV5-4 and TRBJ1-2, is ETGVTQSPTHLIKTRGQQVTLRCSSQSGHNTVSWYQQALGQGPQFIFQYYREEENGRGNFPPRFSGLQFPNYSSELNVNALELDDSALYLCASSFQRVYRGHLDGYTFGSGTRLTVV.

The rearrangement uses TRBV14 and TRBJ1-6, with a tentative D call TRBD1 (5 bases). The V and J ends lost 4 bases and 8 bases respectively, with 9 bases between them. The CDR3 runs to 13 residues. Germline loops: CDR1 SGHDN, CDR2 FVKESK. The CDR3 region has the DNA TGTGCCAGCAGCCTTGCGGGGGATTCACCCCTCCACTTT. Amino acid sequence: CASSLAGDSPLHF.

As DNA, the CDR3 is TGTGCCAGCAGCCGGGGCGGGGGCATGAACACTGAAGCTTTCTTT. It specifies CASSRGGGMNTEAFF. The chain has TRBV3-1 (or the pseudogene TRBV3-2) and TRBJ1-1, with TRBD1 as a possible D gene (6 bases). There are 15 residues in the CDR3. Germline CDR1 LGHDT, CDR2 YNNKEL (reference sequence). The V gene lost 4 bases and the J gene lost 0 bases, with 12 bases spanning the gap.

CDR3 region: CASSYSGTYYEQYF. In DNA form, the CDR3 reads TGTGCCAGCAGTTACTCCGGGACATACTACGAGCAGTACTTC. This chain connects TRBV6-5 to TRBJ2-7; D might be TRBD1 (6 bases). V was cut by 0 bases and J by 3 bases, with 9 bases left in between. Germline V lookup: CDR1 MNHEY, CDR2 SVGAGI. This CDR3 is built from 14 residues.

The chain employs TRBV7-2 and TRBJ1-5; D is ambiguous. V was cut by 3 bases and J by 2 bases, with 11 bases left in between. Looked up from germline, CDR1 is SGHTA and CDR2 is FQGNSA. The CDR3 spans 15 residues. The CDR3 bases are TGTGCCAGCAGCTTGTTCGTCGGGGGCAATCAGCCCCAGCATTTT. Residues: CASSLFVGGNQPQHF.

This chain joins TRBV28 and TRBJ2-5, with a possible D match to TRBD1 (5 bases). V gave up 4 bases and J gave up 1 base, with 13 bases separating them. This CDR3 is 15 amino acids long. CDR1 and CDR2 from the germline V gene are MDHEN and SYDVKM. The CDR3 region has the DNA TGTGCCAGCAGTTACCATACAGGTTCCCAAGAGACCCAGTACTTC. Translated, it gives CASSYHTGSQETQYF.

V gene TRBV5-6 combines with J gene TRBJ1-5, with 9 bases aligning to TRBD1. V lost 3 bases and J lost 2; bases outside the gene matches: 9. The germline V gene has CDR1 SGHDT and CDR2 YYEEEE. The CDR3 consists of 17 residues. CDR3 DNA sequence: TGTGCCAGCAGCTCATACTACAGGGGGCTGGGCAATCAGCCCCAGCATTTT. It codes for CASSSYYRGLGNQPQHF.

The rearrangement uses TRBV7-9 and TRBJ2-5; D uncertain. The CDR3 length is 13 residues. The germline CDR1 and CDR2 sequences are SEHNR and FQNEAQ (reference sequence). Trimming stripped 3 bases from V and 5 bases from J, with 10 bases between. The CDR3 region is CASSFAAHETQYF. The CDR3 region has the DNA TGTGCCAGCAGCTTTGCAGCGCACGAGACCCAGTACTTC.

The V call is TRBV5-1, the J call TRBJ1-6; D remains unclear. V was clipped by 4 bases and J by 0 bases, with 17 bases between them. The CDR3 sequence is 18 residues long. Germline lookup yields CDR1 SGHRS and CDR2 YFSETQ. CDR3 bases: TGCGCCAGCAGCCTTACGACACTCTCGAGCTCCTATAATTCACCCCTCCACTTT. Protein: CASSLTTLSSSYNSPLHF.

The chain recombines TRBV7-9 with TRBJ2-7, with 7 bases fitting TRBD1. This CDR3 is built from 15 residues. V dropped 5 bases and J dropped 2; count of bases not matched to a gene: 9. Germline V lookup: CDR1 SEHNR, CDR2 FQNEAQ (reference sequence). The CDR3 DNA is TGTGCCAGCAGCCTACGTGGGACAGAGCCCTACGAGCAGTACTTC. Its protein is CASSLRGTEPYEQYF. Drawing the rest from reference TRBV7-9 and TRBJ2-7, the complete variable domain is DTGVSQNPRHKITKRGQNVTFRCDPISEHNRLYWYRQTLGQGPEFLTYFQNEAQLEKSRLLSDRFSAERPKGSFSTLEIQRTEQGDSAMYLCASSLRGTEPYEQYFGPGTRLTVT.

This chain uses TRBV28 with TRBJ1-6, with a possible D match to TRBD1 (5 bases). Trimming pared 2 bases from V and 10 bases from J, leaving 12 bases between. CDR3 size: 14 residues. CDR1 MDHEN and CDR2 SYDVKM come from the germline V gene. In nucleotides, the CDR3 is TGTGCCAGCAGTTTAGTCAGGGTTGGGTCACCCCTCCACTTT. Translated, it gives CASSLVRVGSPLHF.

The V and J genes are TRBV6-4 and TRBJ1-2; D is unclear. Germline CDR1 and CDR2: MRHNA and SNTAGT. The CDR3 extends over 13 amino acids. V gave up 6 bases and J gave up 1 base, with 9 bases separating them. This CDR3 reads CASSPGSNYGYTF. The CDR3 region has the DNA TGTGCCAGCAGCCCCGGGAGTAACTATGGCTACACCTTC.

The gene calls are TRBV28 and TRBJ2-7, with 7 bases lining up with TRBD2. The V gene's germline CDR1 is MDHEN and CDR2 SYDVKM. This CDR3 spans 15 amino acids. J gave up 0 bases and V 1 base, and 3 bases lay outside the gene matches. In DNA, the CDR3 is TGTGCCAGCAGTTTATTTGGGGACTACTCCTACGAGCAGTACTTC. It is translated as CASSLFGDYSYEQYF.

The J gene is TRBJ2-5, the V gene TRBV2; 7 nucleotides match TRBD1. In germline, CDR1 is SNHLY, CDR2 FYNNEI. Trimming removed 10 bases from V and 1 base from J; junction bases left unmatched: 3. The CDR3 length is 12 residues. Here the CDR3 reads CATGQVQETQYF. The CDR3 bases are TGTGCCACCGGACAGGTCCAAGAGACCCAGTACTTC.

In DNA form, the CDR3 reads TGTGCCAGCAGAAATCACCAGGACTACACTGAAGCTTTCTTT. This sequence encodes CASRNHQDYTEAFF. The chain carries TRBV3-1 (or the pseudogene TRBV3-2) and TRBJ1-1, with no clear D. V gave up 6 bases and J gave up 3 bases, with 14 bases separating them. Germline CDR1 LGHDT, CDR2 YNNKEL (reference sequence). This CDR3 comprises 14 residues.

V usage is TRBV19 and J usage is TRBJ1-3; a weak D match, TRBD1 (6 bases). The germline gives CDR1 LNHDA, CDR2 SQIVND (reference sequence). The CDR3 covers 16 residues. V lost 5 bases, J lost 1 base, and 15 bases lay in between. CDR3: CASSPPGDTSGNTIYF. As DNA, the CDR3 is TGTGCCAGTAGTCCCCCTGGGGACACTTCTGGAAACACCATATATTTT.

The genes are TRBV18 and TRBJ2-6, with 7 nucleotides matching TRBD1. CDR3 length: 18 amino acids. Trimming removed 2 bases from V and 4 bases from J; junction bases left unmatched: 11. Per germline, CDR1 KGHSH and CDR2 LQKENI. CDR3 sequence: CASSPSTGAPPGANVLTF. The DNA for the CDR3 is TGTGCCAGCTCACCATCTACAGGGGCCCCGCCCGGGGCCAACGTCCTGACTTTC.

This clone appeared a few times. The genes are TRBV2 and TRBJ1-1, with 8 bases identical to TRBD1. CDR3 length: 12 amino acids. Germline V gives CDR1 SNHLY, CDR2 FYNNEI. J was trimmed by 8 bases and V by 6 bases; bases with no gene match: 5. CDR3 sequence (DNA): TGTGCCAGCAGGACAGGGGCGGTGGAAGCTTTCTTT. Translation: CASRTGAVEAFF. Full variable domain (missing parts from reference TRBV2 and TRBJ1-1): EPEVTQTPSHQVTQMGQEVILRCVPISNHLYFYWYRQILGQKVEFLVSFYNNEISEKSEIFDDQFSVERPDGSNFTLKIRSTKLEDSAMYFCASRTGAVEAFFGQGTRLTVV.

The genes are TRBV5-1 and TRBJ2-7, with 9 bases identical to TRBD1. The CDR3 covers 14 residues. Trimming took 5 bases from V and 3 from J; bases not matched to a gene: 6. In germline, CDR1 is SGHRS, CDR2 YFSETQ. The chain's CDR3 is CASSQGQGNYEQYF. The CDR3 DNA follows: TGCGCCAGCAGTCAAGGACAGGGGAACTACGAGCAGTACTTC.

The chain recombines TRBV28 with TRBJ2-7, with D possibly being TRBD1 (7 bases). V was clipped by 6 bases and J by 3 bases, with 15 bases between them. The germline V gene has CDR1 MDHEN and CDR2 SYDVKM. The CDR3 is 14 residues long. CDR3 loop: CASREGQPNYEQYF. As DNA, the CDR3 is TGTGCCAGCAGGGAGGGACAGCCAAACTACGAGCAGTACTTC. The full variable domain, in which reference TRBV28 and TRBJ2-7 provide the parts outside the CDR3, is DVKVTQSSRYLVKRTGEKVFLECVQDMDHENMFWYRQDPGLGLRLIYFSYDVKMKEKGDIPEGYSVSREKKERFSLILESASTNQTSMYLCASREGQPNYEQYFGPGTRLTVT.

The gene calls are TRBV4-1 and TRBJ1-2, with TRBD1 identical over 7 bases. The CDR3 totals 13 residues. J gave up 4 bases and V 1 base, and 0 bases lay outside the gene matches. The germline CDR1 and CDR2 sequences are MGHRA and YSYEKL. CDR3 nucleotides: TGCGCCAGCAGCCAAGCAGGGGGCTATGGCTACACCTTC. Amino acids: CASSQAGGYGYTF.

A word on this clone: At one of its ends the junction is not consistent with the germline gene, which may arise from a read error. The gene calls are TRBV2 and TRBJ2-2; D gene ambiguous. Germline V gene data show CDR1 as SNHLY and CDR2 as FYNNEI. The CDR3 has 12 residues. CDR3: CATSFYSGELFF. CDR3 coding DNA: TGTGCCACCAGTTTTTATTCCGGGGAGCTGTTTTTT.